This entry lists 14 T cell receptor beta chains sequenced from one sample in a study of blood T cell repertoires in COVID-19. Libraries were prepared by immunoSEQ multiplex PCR; TCRdb keeps only in-frame clonotypes and omits some of them. This table has under 250,000 clones, 65% to 90% appearing once. The sample comprised PBMCs or T cells enriched from blood (not recorded which). The receptor source for this set is a woman between 45 and 65 years old with acute COVID-19.

The table lists this clone with a count of one. The genes are TRBV27 and TRBJ1-2; 8 bases map to TRBD1. The CDR3 spans 14 residues. Germline CDR1 MNHEY, CDR2 SMNVEV (reference sequence). Trimming took 7 bases from V and 5 from J; bases not matched to a gene: 9. The CDR3 reads CASTSGGAGYGYTF. The CDR3 bases are TGTGCCAGCACCTCAGGGGGCGCCGGGTATGGCTACACCTTC.

In this sample, this clone turned up a few times. The rearrangement uses TRBV18 and TRBJ2-5, with no clear D. Looked up from germline, CDR1 is KGHSH and CDR2 is LQKENI. The V gene lost 0 bases and the J gene lost 3 bases, with 5 bases spanning the gap. CDR3 length equals 13 residues. CDR3 region: CASSPPVEETQYF. CDR3 bases: TGTGCCAGCTCACCACCGGTAGAAGAGACCCAGTACTTC.

The gene calls are TRBV6-5 and TRBJ1-2; D is perhaps TRBD1 (5 bases). Germline lookup yields CDR1 MNHEY and CDR2 SVGAGI. The CDR3 is made up of 15 amino acids. Trimming took 4 bases from V and 4 from J, leaving 16 bases between them. The CDR3 sequence: CASSSPGLSFYGYTF. The CDR3 bases are TGTGCCAGCAGTTCCCCAGGGCTTTCATTCTATGGCTACACCTTC.

This clone came up a few times. The chain combines TRBV27 with TRBJ2-5, with unresolved D. The length of the CDR3 is 13 residues. The V gene's germline CDR1 is MNHEY and CDR2 SMNVEV (reference sequence). Trimming stripped 1 base from V and 0 bases from J, with 3 bases between. CDR3 amino acids: CASSLYYQETQYF. The CDR3 DNA follows: TGTGCCAGCAGTTTATACTACCAAGAGACCCAGTACTTC.

This sequence joins TRBV20-1 and TRBJ2-4; weak D call: TRBD2 (5 bases). The CDR3 spans 11 residues. Germline loops: CDR1 DFQATT, CDR2 SNEGSKA (reference sequence). V lost 5 bases and J 5 bases, leaving 7 bases between the germline ends. CDR3 region: CSASGENIQYF. CDR3 bases: TGCAGTGCTTCCGGGGAAAACATTCAGTACTTC.

The chain joins TRBV15 to TRBJ2-7; no clear D gene. The V end was cut by 3 bases, the J end by 2 bases, with 17 bases between. In germline, CDR1 is LNHNV, CDR2 YYDKDF (reference sequence). There are 16 residues in the CDR3. The chain's CDR3 is CATSSAFVGRPYEQYF. CDR3 nucleotides: TGTGCCACCAGCAGTGCCTTTGTGGGCAGGCCCTACGAGCAGTACTTC. The full variable domain, its missing parts supplied by reference TRBV15 and TRBJ2-7, is DAMVIQNPRYQVTQFGKPVTLSCSQTLNHNVMYWYQQKSSQAPKLLFHYYDKDFNNEADTPDNFQSRRPNTSFCFLDIRSPGLGDTAMYLCATSSAFVGRPYEQYFGPGTRLTVT.

This clone was seen just once. This chain links TRBV4-3 with TRBJ1-2; TRBD1 aligns across 7 bases. The trim removed 2 bases at V and 8 bases at J, leaving 5 bases unmatched. The CDR3 is 13 residues long. Looked up from germline, CDR1 is LGHNA and CDR2 is YSLEER. CDR3 sequence: CASSQLGGGGYTF. CDR3 coding DNA: TGCGCCAGCAGCCAACTAGGAGGGGGCGGCTACACCTTC.

CDR3 in amino acids: CASSISADGGQPQHF. The CDR3 DNA sequence: TGCGCCAGCAGCATTTCTGCAGACGGAGGGCAGCCCCAGCATTTT. The genes are TRBV5-1 and TRBJ1-5; no reliable D call. Per germline, CDR1 SGHRS and CDR2 YFSETQ. The CDR3 sequence is 15 residues long. V was shortened by 4 bases and J by 7 bases, with 18 bases between the two germline ends.

The chain couples TRBV7-8 to TRBJ2-3; TRBD2 matches at 9 bases. J lost 1 base, V lost 9 bases, and 5 bases had no gene match. The germline gives CDR1 SGHVS, CDR2 FQNEAQ. This CDR3 is 14 amino acids long. Here the CDR3 reads CASLLAGRTDTQYF. CDR3 nucleotide sequence: TGTGCCAGTCTTCTAGCGGGGCGCACAGATACGCAGTATTTT.

There are a few counts of this clone. This rearrangement joins TRBV9 to TRBJ1-3; 7 nucleotides agree with TRBD1. Per germline, CDR1 SGDLS and CDR2 YYNGEE. V was pared by 3 bases and J by 2 bases, with 2 bases of the junction left unmatched. The CDR3 totals 14 residues. This chain's CDR3 is CASSETGPGNTIYF. The CDR3 nucleotides read TGTGCCAGCAGCGAGACAGGGCCTGGAAACACCATATATTTT. The full variable domain, rest sourced from reference TRBV9 and TRBJ1-3, is DSGVTQTPKHLITATGQRVTLRCSPRSGDLSVYWYQQSLDQGLQFLIQYYNGEERAKGNILERFSAQQFPDLHSELNLSSLELGDSALYFCASSETGPGNTIYFGEGSWLTVV.

V gene TRBV12-3 or TRBV12-4 combines with J gene TRBJ2-5, with D maybe TRBD2 (5 bases). This CDR3 has 13 residues. V lost 3 bases, J lost 4 bases, and 9 bases lay in between. CDR3 DNA sequence: TGTGCCAGCAGTTTGGTCGAGGGAGAGACCCAGTACTTC. Its protein product is CASSLVEGETQYF.

V and J are TRBV4-1 and TRBJ1-1, with a tentative D call TRBD1 (5 bases). Trimming removed 2 bases from V and 1 base from J, with 11 bases in between. CDR3 size: 15 residues. Germline V CDR1 and CDR2: MGHRA, YSYEKL. The CDR3 is CASSQLETANTEAFF. The CDR3 DNA is TGCGCCAGCAGCCAACTGGAGACAGCGAACACTGAAGCTTTCTTT.

The sample holds one count of this clone. The chain combines TRBV4-1 with TRBJ2-7; D is possibly TRBD1 (5 bases). Germline V gene lookup returns CDR1 MGHRA and CDR2 YSYEKL. V shed 1 base and J shed 0 bases, with 10 bases lying between them. There are 15 residues in the CDR3. CDR3 loop: CASSQAETVSYEQYF. CDR3 bases: TGCGCCAGCAGCCAAGCGGAGACAGTCTCCTACGAGCAGTACTTC.

The chain uses TRBV11-2 and TRBJ1-1, with 7 bases matching TRBD1. After removal of 5 bases from V and 9 bases from J, the junction contained 12 bases not matched to a gene. Germline V gene sequence: CDR1 SGHAT, CDR2 FQNNGV. This CDR3 contains 14 residues. The CDR3 loop is CASSQPSTGAQAFF. The CDR3 DNA reads TGTGCCAGCAGCCAACCCTCTACAGGGGCACAAGCTTTCTTT.